This T cell receptor beta chain emerged from a study of blood T cell repertoires in COVID-19. About the research overall: T cells, B-cell-depleted T cells, or PBMCs supplied cDNA or gDNA.

In the original workflow: Estimation of nucleated cell counts was performed using reference gene primer amplification. Sequencing used immunoSEQ multiplex PCR; TCRdb keeps in-frame clones, though not all of them. Clonal size and the V and J genes are those of that table, whereas D and trimming came from the DNA. The sample holds 150,000 to 200,000 clones, more than 75% seen once. With 4 bases removed from V and 6 bases from J, the gap between germline ends came to 15 bases. The CDR3 loop spans 14 amino acids. Germline CDR1 and CDR2: SGHNT and YYREEE (reference sequence). Sequenced: peripheral blood. The sequence came from a man aged 55 to 69 with active or convalescent COVID-19. The chain couples TRBV5-4 to TRBJ2-3, with TRBD1 as a possible D gene (5 bases). The CDR3 sequence is CASSPPYGADTQYF. The CDR3 bases are TGTGCCAGCAGCCCTCCGTATGGGGCTGATACGCAGTATTTT.